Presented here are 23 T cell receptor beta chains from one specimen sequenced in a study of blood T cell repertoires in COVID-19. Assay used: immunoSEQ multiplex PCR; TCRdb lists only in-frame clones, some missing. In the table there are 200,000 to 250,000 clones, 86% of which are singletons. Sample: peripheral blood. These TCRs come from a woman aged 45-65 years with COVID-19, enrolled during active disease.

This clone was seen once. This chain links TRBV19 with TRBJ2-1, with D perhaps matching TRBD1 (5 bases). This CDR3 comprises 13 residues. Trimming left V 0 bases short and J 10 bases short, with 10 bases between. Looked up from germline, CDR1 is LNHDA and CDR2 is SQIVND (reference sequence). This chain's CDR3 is CASSIDHWGEQFF. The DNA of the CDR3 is TGTGCCAGTAGTATAGATCACTGGGGCGAGCAGTTCTTC.

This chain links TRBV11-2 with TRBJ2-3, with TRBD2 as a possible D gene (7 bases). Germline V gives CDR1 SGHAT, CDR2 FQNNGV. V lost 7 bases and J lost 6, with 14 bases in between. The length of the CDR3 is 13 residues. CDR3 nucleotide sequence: TGTGCCAGCAATAAGGGGGGGCTTGATACGCAGTATTTT. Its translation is CASNKGGLDTQYF.

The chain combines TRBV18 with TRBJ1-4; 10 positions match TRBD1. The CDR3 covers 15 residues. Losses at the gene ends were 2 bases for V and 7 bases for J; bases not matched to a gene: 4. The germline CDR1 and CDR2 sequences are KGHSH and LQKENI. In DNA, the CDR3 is TGTGCCAGCTCACCAAAGACAGGGGGCCGTGAAAAACTGTTTTTT. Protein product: CASSPKTGGREKLFF.

Here the CDR3 reads CASRNRAGGTEAFF. Written as DNA, the CDR3 is TGTGCCAGCAGGAACAGGGCGGGGGGCACTGAAGCTTTCTTT. This chain links TRBV25-1 with TRBJ1-1, with D tentatively TRBD1 (6 bases). Germline CDR1 reads MGHDK; CDR2 reads SYGVNS. This CDR3 contains 14 residues. V lost 6 bases to trimming and J lost 4 bases, with 15 bases between them.

The CDR3 is CASSLTRLTYEQYV. The CDR3 DNA is TGTGCCAGCAGTTTGACACGGCTCACCTACGAGCAGTACGTC. The chain has TRBV6-5 and TRBJ2-7; D gene uncertain. The CDR3 extends over 14 amino acids. Germline V CDR1 and CDR2: MNHEY, SVGAGI. Trimming cost V 4 bases and J 2 bases, with 12 bases left between them.

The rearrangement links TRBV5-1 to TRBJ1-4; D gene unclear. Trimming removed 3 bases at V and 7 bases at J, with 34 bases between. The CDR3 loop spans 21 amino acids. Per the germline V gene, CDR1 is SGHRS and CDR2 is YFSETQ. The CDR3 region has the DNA TGCGCCAGCAGCTCCTACCCTGCAGGTCCCCCTTCCGGTCATAGGATTGAAAAACTGTTTTTT. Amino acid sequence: CASSSYPAGPPSGHRIEKLFF.

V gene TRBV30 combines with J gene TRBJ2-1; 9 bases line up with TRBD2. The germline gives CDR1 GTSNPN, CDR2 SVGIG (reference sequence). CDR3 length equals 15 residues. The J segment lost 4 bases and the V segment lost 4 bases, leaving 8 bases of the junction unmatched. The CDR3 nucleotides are TGTGCCTGGACAAGCGCGGGGGGGTTTTACAATGAGCAGTTCTTC. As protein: CAWTSAGGFYNEQFF.

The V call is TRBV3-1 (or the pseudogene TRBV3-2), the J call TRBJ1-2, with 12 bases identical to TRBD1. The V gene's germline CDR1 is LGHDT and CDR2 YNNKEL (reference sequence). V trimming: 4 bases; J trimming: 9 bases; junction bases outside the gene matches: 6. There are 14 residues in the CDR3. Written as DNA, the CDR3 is TGTGCCAGCAGCCCATCCGGGACAGGGGGCTGCTACACCTTC. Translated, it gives CASSPSGTGGCYTF.

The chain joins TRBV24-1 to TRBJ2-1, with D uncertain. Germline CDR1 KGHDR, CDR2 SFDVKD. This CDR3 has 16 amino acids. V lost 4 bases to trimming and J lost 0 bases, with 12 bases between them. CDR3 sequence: CATSERKATSYNEQFF. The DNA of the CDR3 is TGTGCCACCAGTGAGAGGAAGGCCACCTCCTACAATGAGCAGTTCTTC.

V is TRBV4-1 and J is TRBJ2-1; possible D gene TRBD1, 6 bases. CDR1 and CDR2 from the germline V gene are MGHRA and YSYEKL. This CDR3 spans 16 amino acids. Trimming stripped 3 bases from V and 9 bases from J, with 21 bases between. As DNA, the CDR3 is TGCGCCAGCAGCCAGTTCGCCACTATCACAGGGACTGAGCAGTTCTTC. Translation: CASSQFATITGTEQFF.

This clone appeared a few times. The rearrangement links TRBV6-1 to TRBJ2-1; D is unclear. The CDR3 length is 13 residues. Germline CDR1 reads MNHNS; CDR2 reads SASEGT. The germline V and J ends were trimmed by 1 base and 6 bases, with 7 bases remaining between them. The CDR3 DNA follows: TGTGCCAGCAGTGAAGGCACAGTCAATGAGCAGTTCTTC. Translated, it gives CASSEGTVNEQFF.

The CDR3 sequence: CASSLGDRGRRSFF. The CDR3 region has the DNA TGCGCCAGCAGCTTGGGGGACAGGGGGCGGAGGTCTTTCTTT. This rearrangement joins TRBV5-1 to TRBJ1-1; the match to TRBD1 covers 12 bases. Losses at the gene ends were 0 bases for V and 12 bases for J; bases not matched to a gene: 6. Germline V gives CDR1 SGHRS, CDR2 YFSETQ. CDR3 length: 14 amino acids.

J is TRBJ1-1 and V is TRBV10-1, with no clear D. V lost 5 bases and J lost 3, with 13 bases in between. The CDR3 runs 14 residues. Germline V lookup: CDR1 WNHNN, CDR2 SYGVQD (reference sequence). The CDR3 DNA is TGCGCCAGCAGTTCAGGAGGAATCGACACTGAAGCTTTCTTT. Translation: CASSSGGIDTEAFF.

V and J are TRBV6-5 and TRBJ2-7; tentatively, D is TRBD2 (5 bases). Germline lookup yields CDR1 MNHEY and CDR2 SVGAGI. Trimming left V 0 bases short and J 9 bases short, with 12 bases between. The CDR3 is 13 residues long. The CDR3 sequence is CASSYSGVRGQYF. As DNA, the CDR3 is TGTGCCAGCAGTTACTCCGGGGTAAGAGGGCAGTACTTC.

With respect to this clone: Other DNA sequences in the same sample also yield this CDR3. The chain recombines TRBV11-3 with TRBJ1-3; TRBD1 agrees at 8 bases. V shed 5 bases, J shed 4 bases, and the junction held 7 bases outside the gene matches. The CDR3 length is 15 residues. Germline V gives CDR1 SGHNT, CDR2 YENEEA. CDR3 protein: CASSPGQGPGNTIYF. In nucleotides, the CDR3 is TGTGCCAGCAGCCCCGGACAGGGCCCAGGAAACACCATATATTTT.

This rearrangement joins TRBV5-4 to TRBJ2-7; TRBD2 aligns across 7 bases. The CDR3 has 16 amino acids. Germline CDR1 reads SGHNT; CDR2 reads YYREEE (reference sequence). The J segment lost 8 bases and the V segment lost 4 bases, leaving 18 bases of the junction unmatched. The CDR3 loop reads CASSTPSSGVGSQQYF. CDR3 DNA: TGTGCCAGCAGCACGCCATCCAGCGGGGTCGGATCCCAGCAGTACTTC.

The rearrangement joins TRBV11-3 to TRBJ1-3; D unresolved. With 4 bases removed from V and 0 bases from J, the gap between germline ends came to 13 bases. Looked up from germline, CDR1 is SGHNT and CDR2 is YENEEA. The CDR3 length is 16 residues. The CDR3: CASSSHMVGSGNTIYF. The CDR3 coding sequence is TGTGCCAGCAGCTCTCATATGGTCGGCTCTGGAAACACCATATATTTT.

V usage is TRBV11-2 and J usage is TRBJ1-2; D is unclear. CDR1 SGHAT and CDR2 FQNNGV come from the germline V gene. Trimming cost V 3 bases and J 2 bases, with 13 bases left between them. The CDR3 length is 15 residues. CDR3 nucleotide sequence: TGTGCCAGCAGCTTCTCCGGGGTACCCAACTATGGCTACACCTTC. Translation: CASSFSGVPNYGYTF.

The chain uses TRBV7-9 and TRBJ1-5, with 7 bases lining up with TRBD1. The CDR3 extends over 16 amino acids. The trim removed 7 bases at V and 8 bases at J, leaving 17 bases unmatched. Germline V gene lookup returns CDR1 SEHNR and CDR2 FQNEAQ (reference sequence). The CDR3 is CASISPEQGWIKPQHF. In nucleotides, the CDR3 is TGTGCCAGCATCTCCCCCGAACAGGGGTGGATAAAGCCCCAGCATTTT.

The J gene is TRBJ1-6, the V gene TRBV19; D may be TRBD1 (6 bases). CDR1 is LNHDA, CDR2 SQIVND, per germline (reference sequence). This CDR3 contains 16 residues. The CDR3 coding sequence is TGTGTCCGTGGTCACAGGGCCTCCGGATATAATTCACCCCTCCACTTT. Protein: CVRGHRASGYNSPLHF.

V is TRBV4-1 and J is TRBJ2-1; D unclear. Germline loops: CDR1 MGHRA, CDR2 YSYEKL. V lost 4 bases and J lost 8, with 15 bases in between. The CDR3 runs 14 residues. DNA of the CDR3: TGCGCCAGCAGCCCGCCCATTGGTGCGGATGAGCAGTTCTTC. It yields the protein CASSPPIGADEQFF.

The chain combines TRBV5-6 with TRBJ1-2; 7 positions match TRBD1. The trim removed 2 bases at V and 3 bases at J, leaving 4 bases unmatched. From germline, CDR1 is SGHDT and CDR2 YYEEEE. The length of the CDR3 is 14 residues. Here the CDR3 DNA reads TGTGCCAGCAGCTTAGGACAGGTCTACTATGGCTACACCTTC. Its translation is CASSLGQVYYGYTF.

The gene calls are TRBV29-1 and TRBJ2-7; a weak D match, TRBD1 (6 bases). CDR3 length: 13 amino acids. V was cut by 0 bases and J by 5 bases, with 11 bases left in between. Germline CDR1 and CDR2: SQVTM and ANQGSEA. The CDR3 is CSVEEGQQNEQYF. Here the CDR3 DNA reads TGCAGCGTTGAAGAGGGACAACAGAACGAGCAGTACTTC.